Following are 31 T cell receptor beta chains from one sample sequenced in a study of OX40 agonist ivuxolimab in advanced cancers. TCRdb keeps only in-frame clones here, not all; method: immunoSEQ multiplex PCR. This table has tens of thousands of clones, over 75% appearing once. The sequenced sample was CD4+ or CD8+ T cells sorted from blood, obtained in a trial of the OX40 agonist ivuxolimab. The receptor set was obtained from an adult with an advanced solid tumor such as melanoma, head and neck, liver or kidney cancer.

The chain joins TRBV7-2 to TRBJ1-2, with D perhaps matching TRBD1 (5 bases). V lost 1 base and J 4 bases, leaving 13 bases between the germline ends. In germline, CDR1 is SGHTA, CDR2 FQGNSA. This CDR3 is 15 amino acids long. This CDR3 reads CASSLGGARTYGYTF. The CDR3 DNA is TGTGCCAGCAGCTTAGGTGGGGCGCGAACCTATGGCTACACCTTC.

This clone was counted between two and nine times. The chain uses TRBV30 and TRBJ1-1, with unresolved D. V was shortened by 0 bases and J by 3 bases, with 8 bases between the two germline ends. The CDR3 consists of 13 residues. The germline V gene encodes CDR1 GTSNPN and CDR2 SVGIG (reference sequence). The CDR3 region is CAWSVLKDTEAFF. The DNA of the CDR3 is TGTGCCTGGAGTGTACTTAAGGACACTGAAGCTTTCTTT.

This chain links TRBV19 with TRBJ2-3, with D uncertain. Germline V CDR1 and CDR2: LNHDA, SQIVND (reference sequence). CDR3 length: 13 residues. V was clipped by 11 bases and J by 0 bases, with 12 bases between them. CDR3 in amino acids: CASQRESTDTQYF. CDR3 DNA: TGTGCCTCCCAGCGAGAAAGCACAGATACGCAGTATTTT. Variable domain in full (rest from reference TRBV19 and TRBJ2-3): DGGITQSPKYLFRKEGQNVTLSCEQNLNHDAMYWYRQDPGQGLRLIYYSQIVNDFQKGDIAEGYSVSREKKESFPLTVTSAQKNPTAFYLCASQRESTDTQYFGPGTRLTVL.

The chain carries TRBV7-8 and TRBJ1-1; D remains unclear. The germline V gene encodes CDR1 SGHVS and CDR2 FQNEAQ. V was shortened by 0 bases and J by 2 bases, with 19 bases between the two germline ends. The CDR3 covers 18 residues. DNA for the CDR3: TGTGCCAGCAGCTTAGCGCGGCGACTCCGCAATTCCAACACTGAAGCTTTCTTT. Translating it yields CASSLARRLRNSNTEAFF.

CDR3 in amino acids: CASSQDYGPPYGYTF. In nucleotides, the CDR3 is TGCGCCAGCAGCCAAGATTACGGCCCCCCCTATGGCTACACCTTC. The chain combines TRBV4-3 with TRBJ1-2; D ambiguous. Germline V CDR1 and CDR2: LGHNA, YSLEER. V was cut by 0 bases and J by 4 bases, with 12 bases left in between. This CDR3 comprises 15 residues.

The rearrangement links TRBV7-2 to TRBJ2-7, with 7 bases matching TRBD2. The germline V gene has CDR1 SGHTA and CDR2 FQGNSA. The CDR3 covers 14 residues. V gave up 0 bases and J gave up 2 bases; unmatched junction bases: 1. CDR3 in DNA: TGTGCCAGCAGCTTAGCGGGAGGGGCCTACGAGCAGTACTTC. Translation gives CASSLAGGAYEQYF.

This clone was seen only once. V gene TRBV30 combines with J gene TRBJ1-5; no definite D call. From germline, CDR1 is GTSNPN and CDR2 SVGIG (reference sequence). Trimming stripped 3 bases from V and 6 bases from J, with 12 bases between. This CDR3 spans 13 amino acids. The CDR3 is CAWSQSGGQPQHF. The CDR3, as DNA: TGTGCCTGGAGCCAATCGGGCGGTCAGCCCCAGCATTTT. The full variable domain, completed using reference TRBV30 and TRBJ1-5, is SQTIHQWPATLVQPVGSPLSLECTVEGTSNPNLYWYRQAAGRGLQLLFYSVGIGQISSEVPQNLSASRPQDRQFILSSKKLLLSDSGFYLCAWSQSGGQPQHFGDGTRLSIL.

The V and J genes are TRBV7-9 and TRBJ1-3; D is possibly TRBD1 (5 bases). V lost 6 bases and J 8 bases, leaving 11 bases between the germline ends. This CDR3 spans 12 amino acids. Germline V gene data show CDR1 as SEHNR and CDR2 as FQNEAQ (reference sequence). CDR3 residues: CASSPMGDTIYF. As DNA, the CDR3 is TGTGCCAGCAGTCCTATGGGGGACACCATATATTTT.

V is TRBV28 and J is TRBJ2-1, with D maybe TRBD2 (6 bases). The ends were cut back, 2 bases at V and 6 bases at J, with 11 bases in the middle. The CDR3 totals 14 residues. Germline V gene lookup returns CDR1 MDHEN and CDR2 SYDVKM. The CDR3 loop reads CASSLGGNANEQFF. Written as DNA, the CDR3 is TGTGCCAGCAGTTTAGGGGGGAATGCCAATGAGCAGTTCTTC.

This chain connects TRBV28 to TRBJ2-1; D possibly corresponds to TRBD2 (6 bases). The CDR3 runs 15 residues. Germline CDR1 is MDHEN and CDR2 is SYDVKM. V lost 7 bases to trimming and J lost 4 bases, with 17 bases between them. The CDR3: CASTAAGPRYNEQFF. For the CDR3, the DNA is TGTGCCAGCACCGCCGCGGGGCCCAGGTACAATGAGCAGTTCTTC.

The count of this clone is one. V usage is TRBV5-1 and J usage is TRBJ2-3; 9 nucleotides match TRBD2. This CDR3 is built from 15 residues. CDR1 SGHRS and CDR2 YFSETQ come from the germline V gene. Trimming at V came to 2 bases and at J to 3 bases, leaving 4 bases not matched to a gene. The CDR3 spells CASSFGLAGTDTQYF. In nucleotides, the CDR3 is TGCGCCAGCAGCTTTGGCCTAGCGGGGACAGATACGCAGTATTTT.

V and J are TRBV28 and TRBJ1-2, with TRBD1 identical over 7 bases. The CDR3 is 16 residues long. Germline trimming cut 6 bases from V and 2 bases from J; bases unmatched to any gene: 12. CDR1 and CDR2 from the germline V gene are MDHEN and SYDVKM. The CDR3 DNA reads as TGTGCCAGCAGGGGGCGACAGGGAGGGTCGAACTATGGCTACACCTTC. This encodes CASRGRQGGSNYGYTF.

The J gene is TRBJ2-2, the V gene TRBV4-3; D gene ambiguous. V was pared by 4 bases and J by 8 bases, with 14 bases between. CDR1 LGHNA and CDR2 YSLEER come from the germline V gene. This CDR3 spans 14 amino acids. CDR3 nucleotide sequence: TGCGCCAGCAGCCCAGAACCAATCGGGGGGGAGCTGTTTTTT. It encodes CASSPEPIGGELFF.

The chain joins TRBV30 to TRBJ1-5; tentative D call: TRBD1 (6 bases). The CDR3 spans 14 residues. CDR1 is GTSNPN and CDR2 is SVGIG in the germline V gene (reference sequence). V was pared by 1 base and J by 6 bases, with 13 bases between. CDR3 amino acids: CAWSEGGTFQPQHF. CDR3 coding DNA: TGTGCCTGGAGTGAGGGGGGAACTTTTCAGCCCCAGCATTTT.

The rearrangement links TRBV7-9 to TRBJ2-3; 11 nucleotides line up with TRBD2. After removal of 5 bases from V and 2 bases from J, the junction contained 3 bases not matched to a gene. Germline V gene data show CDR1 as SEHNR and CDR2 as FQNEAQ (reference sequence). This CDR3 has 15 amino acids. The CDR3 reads CASSEGLADTDTQYF. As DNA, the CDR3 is TGTGCCAGCAGCGAGGGACTAGCGGACACAGATACGCAGTATTTT.

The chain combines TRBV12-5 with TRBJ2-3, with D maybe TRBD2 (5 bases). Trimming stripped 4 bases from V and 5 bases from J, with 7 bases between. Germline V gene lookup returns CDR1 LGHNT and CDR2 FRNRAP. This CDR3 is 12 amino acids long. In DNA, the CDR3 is TGTGCTAGTGGTTCCGAGGGAGATACGCAGTATTTT. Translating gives CASGSEGDTQYF.

The CDR3 region is CASSLASNRRAFF. The DNA for the CDR3 is TGTGCCAGCAGCTTAGCTTCAAACCGACGAGCTTTCTTT. The rearrangement links TRBV7-3 to TRBJ1-1; no definite D call. This CDR3 is built from 13 residues. V gave up 2 bases and J gave up 10 bases, with 14 bases separating them. The germline V gene has CDR1 SGHTA and CDR2 FQGTGA.

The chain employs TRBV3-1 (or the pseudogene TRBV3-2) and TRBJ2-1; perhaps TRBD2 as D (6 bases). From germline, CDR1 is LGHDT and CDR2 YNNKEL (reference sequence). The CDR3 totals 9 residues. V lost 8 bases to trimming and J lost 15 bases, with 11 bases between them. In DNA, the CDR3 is TGTGCCAGCGGGGACTTTGCGTTCTTC. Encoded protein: CASGDFAFF.

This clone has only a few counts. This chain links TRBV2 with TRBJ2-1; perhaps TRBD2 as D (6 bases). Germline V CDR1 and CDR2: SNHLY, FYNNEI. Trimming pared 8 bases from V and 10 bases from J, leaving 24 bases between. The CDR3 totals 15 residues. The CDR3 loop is CASLTGPQGRWEQFF. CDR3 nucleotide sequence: TGTGCCAGCCTCACAGGTCCCCAAGGGAGGTGGGAGCAGTTCTTC.

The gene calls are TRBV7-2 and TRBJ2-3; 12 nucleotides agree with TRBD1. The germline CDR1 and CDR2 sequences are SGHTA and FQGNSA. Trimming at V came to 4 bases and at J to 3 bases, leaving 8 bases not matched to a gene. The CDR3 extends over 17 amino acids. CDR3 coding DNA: TGTGCCAGCAGCTATCGACCGGGACAGGGGGCAACAGATACGCAGTATTTT. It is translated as CASSYRPGQGATDTQYF.

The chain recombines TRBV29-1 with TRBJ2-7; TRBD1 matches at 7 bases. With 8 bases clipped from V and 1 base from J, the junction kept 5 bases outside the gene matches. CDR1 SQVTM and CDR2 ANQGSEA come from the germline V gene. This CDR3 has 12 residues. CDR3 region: CSFSGQSYEQYF. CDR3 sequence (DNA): TGCAGCTTCTCGGGACAGTCCTACGAGCAGTACTTC.

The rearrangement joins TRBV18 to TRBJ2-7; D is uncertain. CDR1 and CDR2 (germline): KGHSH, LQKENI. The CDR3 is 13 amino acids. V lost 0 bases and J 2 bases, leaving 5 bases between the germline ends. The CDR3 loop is CASSPPRAYEQYF. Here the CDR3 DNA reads TGTGCCAGCTCACCACCCCGGGCCTACGAGCAGTACTTC.

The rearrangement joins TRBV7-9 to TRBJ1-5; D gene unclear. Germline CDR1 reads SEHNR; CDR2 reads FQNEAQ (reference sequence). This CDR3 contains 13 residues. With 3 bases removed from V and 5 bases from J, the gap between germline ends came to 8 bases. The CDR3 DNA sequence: TGTGCCAGCAGCTTGGGGAAGGATCAGCCCCAGCATTTT. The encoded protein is CASSLGKDQPQHF.

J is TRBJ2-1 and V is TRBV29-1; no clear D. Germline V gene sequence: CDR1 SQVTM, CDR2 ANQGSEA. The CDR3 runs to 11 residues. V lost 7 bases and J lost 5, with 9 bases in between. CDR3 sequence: CSAQENNEQFF. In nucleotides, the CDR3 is TGCAGCGCTCAGGAAAACAATGAGCAGTTCTTC.

This CDR3 is CASSRPWTDTEAFF. CDR3 DNA: TGTGCCAGCAGCAGACCCTGGACTGACACTGAAGCTTTCTTT. This rearrangement joins TRBV28 to TRBJ1-1, with no clear D. CDR3 length equals 14 residues. With 6 bases removed from V and 3 bases from J, the gap between germline ends came to 14 bases. CDR1 is MDHEN, CDR2 SYDVKM, per germline. The full variable domain, completed using reference TRBV28 and TRBJ1-1, is DVKVTQSSRYLVKRTGEKVFLECVQDMDHENMFWYRQDPGLGLRLIYFSYDVKMKEKGDIPEGYSVSREKKERFSLILESASTNQTSMYLCASSRPWTDTEAFFGQGTRLTVV.

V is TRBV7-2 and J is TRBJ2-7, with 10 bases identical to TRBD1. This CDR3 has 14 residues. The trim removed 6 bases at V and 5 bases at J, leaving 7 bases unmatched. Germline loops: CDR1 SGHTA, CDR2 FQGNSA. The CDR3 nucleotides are TGTGCCAGCAGGCGGGACAGGGGTACCGACGAGCAGTACTTC. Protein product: CASRRDRGTDEQYF.

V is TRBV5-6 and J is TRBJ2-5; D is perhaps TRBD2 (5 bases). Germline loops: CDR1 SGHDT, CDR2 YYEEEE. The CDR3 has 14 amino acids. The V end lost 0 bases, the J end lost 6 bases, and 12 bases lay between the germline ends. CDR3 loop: CASSLGSGIKTQYF. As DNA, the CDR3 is TGTGCCAGCAGCTTGGGCTCGGGGATCAAGACCCAGTACTTC.

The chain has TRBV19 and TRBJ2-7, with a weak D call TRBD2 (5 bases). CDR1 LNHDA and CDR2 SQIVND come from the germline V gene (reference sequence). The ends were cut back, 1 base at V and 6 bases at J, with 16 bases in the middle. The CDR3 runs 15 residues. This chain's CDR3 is CASSIAGLSLSEQYF. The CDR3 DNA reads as TGTGCCAGTAGTATAGCGGGGTTGAGTCTCAGCGAGCAGTACTTC.

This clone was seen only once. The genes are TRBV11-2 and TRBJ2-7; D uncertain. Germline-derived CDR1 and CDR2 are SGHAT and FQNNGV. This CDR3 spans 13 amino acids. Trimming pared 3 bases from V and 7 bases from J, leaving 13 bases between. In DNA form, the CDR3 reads TGTGCCAGCAGCTTGACGGGCAGGCAGGAGCAGTACTTC. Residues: CASSLTGRQEQYF.

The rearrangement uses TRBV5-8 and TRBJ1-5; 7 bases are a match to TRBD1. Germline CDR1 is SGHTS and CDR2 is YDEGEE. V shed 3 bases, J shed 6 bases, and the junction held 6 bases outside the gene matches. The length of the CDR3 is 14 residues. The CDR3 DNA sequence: TGTGCCAGCAGCTCGGGACAGAGGGTTCAGCCCCAGCATTTT. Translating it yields CASSSGQRVQPQHF.

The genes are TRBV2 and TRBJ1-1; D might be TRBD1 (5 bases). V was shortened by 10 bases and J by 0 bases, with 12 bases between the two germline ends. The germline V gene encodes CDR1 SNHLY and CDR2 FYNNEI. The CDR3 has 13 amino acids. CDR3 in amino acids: CATSRDLNTEAFF. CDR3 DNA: TGTGCCACTAGCAGGGATTTGAACACTGAAGCTTTCTTT.